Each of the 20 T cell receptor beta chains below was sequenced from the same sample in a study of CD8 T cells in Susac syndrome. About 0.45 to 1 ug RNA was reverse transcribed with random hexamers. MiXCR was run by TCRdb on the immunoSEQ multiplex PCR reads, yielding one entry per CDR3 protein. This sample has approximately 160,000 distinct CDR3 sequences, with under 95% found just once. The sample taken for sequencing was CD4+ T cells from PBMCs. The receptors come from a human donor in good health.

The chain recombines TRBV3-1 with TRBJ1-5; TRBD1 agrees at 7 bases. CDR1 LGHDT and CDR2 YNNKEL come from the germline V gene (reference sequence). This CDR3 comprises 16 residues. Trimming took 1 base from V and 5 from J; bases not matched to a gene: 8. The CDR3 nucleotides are TGTGCCAGCAGCCAAGGAGTAGGGACAGACGATCAGCCCCAGCATTTT. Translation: CASSQGVGTDDQPQHF.

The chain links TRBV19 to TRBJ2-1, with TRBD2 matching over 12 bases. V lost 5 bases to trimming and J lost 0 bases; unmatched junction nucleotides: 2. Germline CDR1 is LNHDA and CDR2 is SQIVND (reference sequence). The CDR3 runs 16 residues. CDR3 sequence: CASSRTSGNSYNEQFF. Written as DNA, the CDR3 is TGTGCCAGTAGTCGGACTAGCGGGAACTCCTACAATGAGCAGTTCTTC.

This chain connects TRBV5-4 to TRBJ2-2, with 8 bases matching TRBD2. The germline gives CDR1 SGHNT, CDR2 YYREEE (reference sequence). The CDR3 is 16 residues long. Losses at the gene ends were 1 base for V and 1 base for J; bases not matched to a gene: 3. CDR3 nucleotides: TGTGCCAGCAGCTTGAGACGGGGGGGGAACACCGGGGAGCTGTTTTTT. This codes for CASSLRRGGNTGELFF.

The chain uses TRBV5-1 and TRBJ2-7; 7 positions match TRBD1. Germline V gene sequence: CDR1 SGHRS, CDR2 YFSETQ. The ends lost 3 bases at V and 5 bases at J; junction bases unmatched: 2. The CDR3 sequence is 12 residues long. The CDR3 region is CASSYTGDEQYF. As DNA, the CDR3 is TGCGCCAGCAGCTACACAGGGGACGAGCAGTACTTC.

The CDR3 spells CASSLDPGTYNEQFF. In DNA, the CDR3 is TGTGCCAGCAGCTTGGATCCAGGGACCTACAATGAGCAGTTCTTC. The V and J genes are TRBV5-4 and TRBJ2-1; D is possibly TRBD1 (5 bases). The CDR3 extends over 15 amino acids. Per the germline V gene, CDR1 is SGHNT and CDR2 is YYREEE (reference sequence). V gave up 0 bases and J gave up 2 bases, with 9 bases separating them.

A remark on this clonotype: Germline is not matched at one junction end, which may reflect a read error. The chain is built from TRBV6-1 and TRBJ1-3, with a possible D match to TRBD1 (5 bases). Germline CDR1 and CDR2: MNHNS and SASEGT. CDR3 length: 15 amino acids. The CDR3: CASRFSDSSENTIYF. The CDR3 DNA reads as TGTGCCAGCAGATTCTCAGACAGCTCTGAAAACACCATATATTTT.

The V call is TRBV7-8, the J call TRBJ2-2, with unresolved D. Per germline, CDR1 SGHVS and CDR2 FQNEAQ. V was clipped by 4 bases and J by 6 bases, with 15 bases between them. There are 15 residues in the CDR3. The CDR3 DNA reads TGTGCCAGCAGCTCAGCAGAACGATCCCCCGGGGAGCTGTTTTTT. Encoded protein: CASSSAERSPGELFF.

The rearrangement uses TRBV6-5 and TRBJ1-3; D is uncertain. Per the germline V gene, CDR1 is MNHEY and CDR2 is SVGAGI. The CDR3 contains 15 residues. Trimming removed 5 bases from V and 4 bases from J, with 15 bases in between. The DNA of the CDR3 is TGTGCCAGCAGTAGGGCCAAAAGTTCCGGAAACACCATATATTTT. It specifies CASSRAKSSGNTIYF.

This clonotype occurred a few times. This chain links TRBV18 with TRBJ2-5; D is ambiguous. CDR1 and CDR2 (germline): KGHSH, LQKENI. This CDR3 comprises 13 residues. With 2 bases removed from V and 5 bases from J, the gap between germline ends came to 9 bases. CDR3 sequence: CASSPGDRETQYF. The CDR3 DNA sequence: TGTGCCAGCTCACCAGGGGATCGGGAGACCCAGTACTTC.

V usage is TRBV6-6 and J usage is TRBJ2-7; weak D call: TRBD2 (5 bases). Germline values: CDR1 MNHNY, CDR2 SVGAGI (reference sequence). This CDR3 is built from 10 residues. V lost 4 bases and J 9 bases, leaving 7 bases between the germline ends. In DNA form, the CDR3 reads TGTGCCAGCAGTTCGGAGGTGCAGTACTTC. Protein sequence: CASSSEVQYF.

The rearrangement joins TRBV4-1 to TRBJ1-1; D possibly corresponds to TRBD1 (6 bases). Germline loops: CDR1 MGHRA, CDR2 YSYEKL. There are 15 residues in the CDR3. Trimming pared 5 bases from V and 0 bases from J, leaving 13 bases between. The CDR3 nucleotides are TGCGCCAGCAGCAGGGACACGTTCATGAACACTGAAGCTTTCTTT. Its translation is CASSRDTFMNTEAFF.

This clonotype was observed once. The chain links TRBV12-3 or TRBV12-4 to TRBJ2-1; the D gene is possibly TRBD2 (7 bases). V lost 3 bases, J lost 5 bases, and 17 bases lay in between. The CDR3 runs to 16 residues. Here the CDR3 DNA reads TGTGCCAGCAGTTTCTTCCTTGGGGGGGCCAACAATGAGCAGTTCTTC. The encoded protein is CASSFFLGGANNEQFF.

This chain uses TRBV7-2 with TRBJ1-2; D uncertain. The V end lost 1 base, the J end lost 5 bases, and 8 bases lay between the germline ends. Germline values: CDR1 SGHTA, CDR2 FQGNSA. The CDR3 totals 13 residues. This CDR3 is CASSLEPGYGYTF. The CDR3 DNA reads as TGTGCCAGCAGCTTAGAACCGGGGTATGGCTACACCTTC.

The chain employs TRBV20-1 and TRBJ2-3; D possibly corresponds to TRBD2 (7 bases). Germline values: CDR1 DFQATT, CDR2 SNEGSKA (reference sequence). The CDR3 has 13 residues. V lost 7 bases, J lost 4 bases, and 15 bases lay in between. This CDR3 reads CSVRGGAPDTQYF. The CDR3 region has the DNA TGCAGTGTACGTGGGGGGGCGCCAGATACGCAGTATTTT.

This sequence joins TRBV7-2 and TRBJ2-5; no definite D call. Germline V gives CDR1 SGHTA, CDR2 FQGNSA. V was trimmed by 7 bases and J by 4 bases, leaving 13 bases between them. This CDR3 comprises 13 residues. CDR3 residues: CASKTAGGETQYF. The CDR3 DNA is TGTGCCAGCAAGACTGCCGGTGGAGAGACCCAGTACTTC. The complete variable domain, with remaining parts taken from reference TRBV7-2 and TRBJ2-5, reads GAGVSQSPSNKVTEKGKDVELRCDPISGHTALYWYRQSLGQGLEFLIYFQGNSAPDKSGLPSDRFSAERTGGSVSTLTIQRTQQEDSAVYLCASKTAGGETQYFGPGTRLLVL.

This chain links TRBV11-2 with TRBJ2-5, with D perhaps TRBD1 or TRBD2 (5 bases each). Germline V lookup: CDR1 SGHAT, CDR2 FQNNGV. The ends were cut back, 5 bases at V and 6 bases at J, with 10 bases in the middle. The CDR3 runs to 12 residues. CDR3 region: CASSLGTKTQYF. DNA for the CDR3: TGTGCCAGCAGCCTCGGGACGAAGACCCAGTACTTC.

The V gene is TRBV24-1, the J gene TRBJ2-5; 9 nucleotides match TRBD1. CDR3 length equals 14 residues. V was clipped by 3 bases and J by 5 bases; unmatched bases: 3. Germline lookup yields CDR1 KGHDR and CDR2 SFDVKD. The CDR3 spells CATSDRTGEETQYF. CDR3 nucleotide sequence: TGTGCCACCAGTGATCGGACAGGGGAGGAGACCCAGTACTTC.

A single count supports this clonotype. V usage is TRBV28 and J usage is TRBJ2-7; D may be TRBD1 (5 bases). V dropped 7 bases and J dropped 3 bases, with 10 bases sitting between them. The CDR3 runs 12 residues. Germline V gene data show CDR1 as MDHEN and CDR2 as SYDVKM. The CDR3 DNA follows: TGTGCCAGCAAACAGGACAACTACGAGCAGTACTTC. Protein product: CASKQDNYEQYF.

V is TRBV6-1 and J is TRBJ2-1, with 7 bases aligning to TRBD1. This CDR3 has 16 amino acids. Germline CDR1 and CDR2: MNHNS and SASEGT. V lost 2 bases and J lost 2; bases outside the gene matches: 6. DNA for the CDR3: TGTGCCAGCAGTGAATTACAGGGGATACCCTACAATGAGCAGTTCTTC. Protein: CASSELQGIPYNEQFF.

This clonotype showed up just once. The CDR3 spells CASSQGLGSYNSPLHF. CDR3 sequence (DNA): TGTGCCAGCAGCCAGGGCCTCGGGTCCTATAATTCACCCCTCCACTTT. The V gene is TRBV3-1, the J gene TRBJ1-6; D unresolved. Trimming left V 3 bases short and J 1 base short, with 10 bases between. The germline V gene encodes CDR1 LGHDT and CDR2 YNNKEL (reference sequence). This CDR3 has 16 amino acids.